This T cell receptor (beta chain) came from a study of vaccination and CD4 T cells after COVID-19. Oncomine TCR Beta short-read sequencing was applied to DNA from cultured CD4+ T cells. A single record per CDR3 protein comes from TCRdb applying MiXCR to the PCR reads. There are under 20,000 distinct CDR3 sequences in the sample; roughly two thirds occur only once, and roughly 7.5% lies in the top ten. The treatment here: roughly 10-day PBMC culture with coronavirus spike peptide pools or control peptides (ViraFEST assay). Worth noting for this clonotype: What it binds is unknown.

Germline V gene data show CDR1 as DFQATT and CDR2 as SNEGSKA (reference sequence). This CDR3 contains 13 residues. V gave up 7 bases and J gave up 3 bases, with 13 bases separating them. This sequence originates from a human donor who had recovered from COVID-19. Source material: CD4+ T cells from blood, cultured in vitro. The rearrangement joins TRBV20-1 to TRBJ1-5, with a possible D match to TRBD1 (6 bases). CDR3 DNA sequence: TGCAGTGGGGAACAGGGTGTCAATCAGCCCCAGCATTTT. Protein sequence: CSGEQGVNQPQHF.